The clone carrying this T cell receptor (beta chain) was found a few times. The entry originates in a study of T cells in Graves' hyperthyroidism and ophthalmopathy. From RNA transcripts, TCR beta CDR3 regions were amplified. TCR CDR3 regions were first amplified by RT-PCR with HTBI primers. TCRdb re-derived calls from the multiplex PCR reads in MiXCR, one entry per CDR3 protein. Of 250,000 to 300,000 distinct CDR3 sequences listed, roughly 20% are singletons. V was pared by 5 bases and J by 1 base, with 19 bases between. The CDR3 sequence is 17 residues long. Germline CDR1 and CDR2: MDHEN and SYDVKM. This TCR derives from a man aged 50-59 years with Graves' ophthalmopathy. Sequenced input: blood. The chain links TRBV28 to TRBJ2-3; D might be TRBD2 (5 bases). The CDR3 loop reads CASSASREATGTDTQYF. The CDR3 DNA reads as TGTGCCAGCAGTGCCAGCCGGGAAGCAACAGGCACAGATACGCAGTATTTT.